Listed below are T cell receptor beta chains from one sample, sequenced in a study of blood T cell repertoires in COVID-19. TCRdb's table, derived via immunoSEQ multiplex PCR, lists solely in-frame clones and lacks some. This table holds roughly 150,000 clones, approximately 86% found once. Source material: peripheral blood. The receptors come from a woman older than 75 with COVID-19, enrolled during active disease. Both conserved end residues are part of each CDR3. The D gene is left open where the match is weak. Size tells how often a clone was seen (once, few, many) or the class of an expanded clone, and some rows leave it out.

-,TRBJ1-5,TRBV5-1,-,CASSLAPRGSNQPQHF,TGCGCCAGCAGCTTGGCTCCCCGCGGTAGCAATCAGCCCCAGCATTTT
TRBD2,TRBJ2-1,TRBV19,-,CASSIDPSGGYNEQFF,TGTGCCAGTAGTATAGATCCTAGCGGAGGGTACAATGAGCAGTTCTTC
-,TRBJ1-1,TRBV18,-,CASSPSGGNSEAFF,TGTGCCAGCTCACCATCCGGGGGTAACTCTGAAGCTTTCTTT
TRBD1,TRBJ2-1,TRBV5-1,-,CASGTVGNEQFF,TGCGCCAGTGGGACAGTCGGGAATGAGCAGTTCTTC
-,TRBJ2-5,TRBV28,once,CASSYRTGTPYQETQYF,TGTGCCAGCAGTTACCGGACCGGGACACCGTACCAAGAGACCCAGTACTTC
TRBD1,TRBJ2-2,TRBV18,few,CASSLETGRSGELFF,TGTGCCAGCTCACTAGAGACAGGGAGATCCGGGGAGCTGTTTTTT
-,TRBJ1-1,TRBV19,-,CASSIGGEPYTEAFF,TGTGCCAGTAGTATCGGCGGGGAACCCTACACTGAAGCTTTCTTT
-,TRBJ1-2,TRBV19,few,CASSIAGGPGYTF,TGTGCCAGTAGTATAGCCGGGGGTCCGGGCTACACCTTC
TRBD2,TRBJ2-7,TRBV3-1/TRBV3-2,once,CASSQSPPGLGTGEQYF,TGTGCCAGCAGCCAATCCCCCCCGGGACTAGGGACGGGGGAGCAGTACTTC
-,TRBJ2-5,TRBV19,-,CASKEKGSQETQYF,TGTGCCAGTAAGGAGAAAGGCAGCCAAGAGACCCAGTACTTC
TRBD2,TRBJ2-7,TRBV3-1/TRBV3-2,-,CASSEGLAGGPSYEQYF,TGTGCCAGCAGCGAGGGACTAGCGGGAGGTCCCTCCTACGAGCAGTACTTC
-,TRBJ1-4,TRBV13,-,CASREGFATNEKLFF,TGTGCCAGCCGGGAGGGGTTTGCAACTAATGAAAAACTGTTTTTT
-,TRBJ1-5,TRBV28,-,CASSFGGRGDQPQLF,TGTGCCAGCAGTTTTGGCGGACGGGGTGATCAGCCCCAGCTTTTT
TRBD2,TRBJ2-7,TRBV19,-,CACNRTSGGLNEQYF,TGTGCCTGCAACCGGACTAGCGGTGGGCTCAACGAGCAGTACTTC
-,TRBJ2-5,TRBV19,once,CASSIALGGPQETQYF,TGTGCCAGTAGTATAGCTCTGGGGGGTCCACAAGAGACCCAGTACTTC
TRBD1,TRBJ2-1,TRBV7-2,-,CASSLVPGQGTDEQFF,TGTGCCAGCAGCTTAGTTCCGGGACAGGGAACCGATGAGCAGTTCTTC
TRBD1,TRBJ1-1,TRBV25-1,-,CASSDSNRGVGTEAFF,TGTGCCAGCAGTGATTCTAACAGGGGGGTAGGCACTGAAGCTTTCTTT
-,TRBJ2-1,TRBV5-1,-,CASSLDSAGVNEQFF,TGCGCCAGCAGCTTGGATAGCGCCGGGGTGAATGAGCAGTTCTTC
TRBD1,TRBJ1-2,TRBV6-5,-,CASHQGGGYGYTF,TGTGCCAGCCATCAGGGGGGCGGCTATGGCTACACCTTC
TRBD1,TRBJ1-2,TRBV10-3,-,CAISETVQGASYTF,TGTGCCATCAGTGAGACTGTACAGGGGGCAAGCTACACCTTC
-,TRBJ1-5,TRBV7-9,-,CASSLSLSGQPQHF,TGTGCCAGCAGCTTATCCCTTAGCGGGCAGCCCCAGCATTTT
TRBD2,TRBJ2-7,TRBV7-2,-,CASSSPGGSLYEQYF,TGTGCCAGCAGCAGCCCCGGGGGGAGCCTCTACGAGCAGTACTTC
-,TRBJ2-7,TRBV6-5,-,CASSLTGQNHYEQYF,TGTGCCAGCAGTTTAACAGGACAGAACCACTACGAGCAGTACTTC
-,TRBJ2-1,TRBV28,-,CASSLVGGGYNEQFF,TGTGCCAGCAGTTTAGTGGGAGGTGGCTACAATGAGCAGTTCTTC
TRBD1,TRBJ2-7,TRBV7-9,-,CASSFGTGVSYEQYF,TGTGCCAGCAGCTTCGGGACAGGGGTTTCCTACGAGCAGTACTTC
-,TRBJ2-7,TRBV27,few,CASSSNFIEQYF,TGTGCCAGCAGTTCGAACTTTATCGAGCAGTACTTC
TRBD2,TRBJ2-7,TRBV11-2,-,CASSSIAGASYEQYF,TGTGCCAGCAGCTCCATAGCGGGAGCATCCTACGAGCAGTACTTC
-,TRBJ1-1,TRBV3-1/TRBV3-2,-,CASSYRVNTEAFF,TGTGCCAGCAGCTACAGGGTGAACACTGAAGCTTTCTTT
TRBD1,TRBJ2-1,TRBV6-6,-,CASSIQRGRSNEQFF,TGTGCCAGCAGTATTCAGAGGGGGCGCAGCAATGAGCAGTTCTTC
-,TRBJ2-7,TRBV11-2,-,CASSPQGRPYEQYF,TGTGCCAGCAGCCCCCAGGGGCGGCCCTACGAGCAGTACTTC
-,TRBJ1-5,TRBV5-6,-,CASSVGRSRYQPQHF,TGTGCCAGCAGCGTGGGACGGAGTCGGTATCAGCCCCAGCATTTT
TRBD2,TRBJ2-5,TRBV7-9,-,CASSLRSGIIETQYF,TGTGCCAGCAGCTTACGTAGCGGGATAATTGAGACCCAGTACTTC
-,TRBJ1-4,TRBV25-1,-,CASSELRGGKEKLFF,TGTGCCAGCAGTGAATTGCGGGGGGGTAAGGAAAAACTGTTTTTT
TRBD1,TRBJ2-1,TRBV6-5,-,CASAGQGANEQFF,TGTGCCAGCGCGGGACAGGGGGCCAATGAGCAGTTCTTC
TRBD1,TRBJ2-2,TRBV24-1,-,CATLPSGGTTGELFF,TGTGCCACCCTACCGTCAGGGGGAACCACCGGGGAGCTGTTTTTT
-,TRBJ2-7,TRBV25-1,-,CASSEGGSGEQYF,TGTGCCAGCAGTGAGGGGGGTAGCGGCGAGCAGTACTTC
-,TRBJ1-1,TRBV5-5,-,CASSLSPEVYTEAFF,TGTGCCAGCAGCTTGAGCCCAGAGGTGTACACTGAAGCTTTCTTT
-,TRBJ1-2,TRBV7-2,-,CASSLGMGGPLSIRSYTF,TGTGCCAGCAGCTTAGGTATGGGGGGGCCCCTTTCCATTCGGAGCTACACCTTC
-,TRBJ2-7,TRBV28,-,CASSLVAAPSSYEQYF,TGTGCCAGCAGTTTAGTAGCGGCTCCCAGCTCCTACGAGCAGTACTTC
TRBD2,TRBJ2-7,TRBV19,-,CASSHPAGSAGGPISEQYF,TGTGCCAGTAGCCATCCGGCGGGGTCAGCGGGAGGGCCGATCTCCGAGCAGTACTTC
-,TRBJ1-5,TRBV28,-,CASSLGDKSNQPQHF,TGTGCCAGCAGTTTAGGGGACAAGAGCAATCAGCCCCAGCATTTT
-,TRBJ2-3,TRBV7-9,-,CASSFGQGGADTQYF,TGTGCCAGCAGCTTCGGACAGGGAGGGGCAGATACGCAGTATTTT
TRBD1,TRBJ2-1,TRBV4-2,-,CASSQPGQFNNEQFF,TGTGCCAGCAGCCAACCGGGACAGTTTAACAATGAGCAGTTCTTC
-,TRBJ2-1,TRBV21-1,-,CASSKLRSSAGHYNEQFF,TGTGCCAGCAGCAAACTAAGATCTTCGGCGGGCCACTACAATGAGCAGTTCTTC
-,TRBJ2-1,TRBV28,-,CASSLYRVVGNEQFF,TGTGCCAGCAGTTTATACAGGGTGGTGGGCAATGAGCAGTTCTTC
-,TRBJ1-1,TRBV6-5,-,CASSYSGASEAFF,TGTGCCAGCAGTTACTCAGGGGCGTCTGAAGCTTTCTTT
-,TRBJ1-1,TRBV5-1,-,CASSLRGMNTEAFF,TGCGCCAGCAGCTTGAGGGGGATGAACACTGAAGCTTTCTTT
-,TRBJ1-2,TRBV6-5,-,CASPDPSTDYGYTF,TGTGCCAGCCCCGATCCCTCTACGGACTATGGCTACACCTTC